This T cell receptor beta chain stems from a study of regulatory T cells in long-lasting Graves disease. Arm-PCR with iRepertoire HTBI primers amplified the CDR3 regions for these TCR beta libraries. TCRdb re-called the multiplex PCR reads with MiXCR, one entry per CDR3 protein. The sample holds 430,000 or so distinct CDR3 sequences, around a fifth seen once. This clonotype appeared once. Time point given: persistent/refractory GD, antithyroid drugs over 5 years with positive TRAb. There was RNA extracted from PBMCs, and the TCR library was made from it. Looked up from germline, CDR1 is SNHLY and CDR2 is FYNNEI. Trimming left V 8 bases short and J 4 bases short, with 12 bases between. The CDR3 loop spans 12 amino acids.

The clonotype originates from a female donor with Graves disease. The sequencing used peripheral blood mononuclear cells (PBMCs), collected when the disease was refractory, from a patient treated with antithyroid drugs. The genes are TRBV2 and TRBJ2-7; D unclear. The CDR3 protein is CASETVLYEQYF. The CDR3 region has the DNA TGTGCCAGCGAGACTGTCCTATACGAGCAGTACTTC. Drawing the rest from reference TRBV2 and TRBJ2-7, the complete variable domain is EPEVTQTPSHQVTQMGQEVILRCVPISNHLYFYWYRQILGQKVEFLVSFYNNEISEKSEIFDDQFSVERPDGSNFTLKIRSTKLEDSAMYFCASETVLYEQYFGPGTRLTVT.